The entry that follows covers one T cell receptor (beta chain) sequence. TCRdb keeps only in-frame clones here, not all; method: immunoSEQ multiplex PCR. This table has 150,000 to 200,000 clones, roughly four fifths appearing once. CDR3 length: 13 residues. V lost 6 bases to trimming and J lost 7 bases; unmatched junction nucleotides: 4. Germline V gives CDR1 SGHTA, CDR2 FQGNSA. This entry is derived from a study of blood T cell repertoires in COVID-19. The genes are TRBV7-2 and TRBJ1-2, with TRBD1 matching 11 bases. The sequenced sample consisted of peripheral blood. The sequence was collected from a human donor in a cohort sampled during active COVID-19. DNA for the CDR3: TGTGCCAGCAGACGGACAGGGGGCGTTGGCTACACCTTC. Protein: CASRRTGGVGYTF. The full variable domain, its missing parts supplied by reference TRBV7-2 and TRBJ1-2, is GAGVSQSPSNKVTEKGKDVELRCDPISGHTALYWYRQSLGQGLEFLIYFQGNSAPDKSGLPSDRFSAERTGGSVSTLTIQRTQQEDSAVYLCASRRTGGVGYTFGSGTRLTVV.